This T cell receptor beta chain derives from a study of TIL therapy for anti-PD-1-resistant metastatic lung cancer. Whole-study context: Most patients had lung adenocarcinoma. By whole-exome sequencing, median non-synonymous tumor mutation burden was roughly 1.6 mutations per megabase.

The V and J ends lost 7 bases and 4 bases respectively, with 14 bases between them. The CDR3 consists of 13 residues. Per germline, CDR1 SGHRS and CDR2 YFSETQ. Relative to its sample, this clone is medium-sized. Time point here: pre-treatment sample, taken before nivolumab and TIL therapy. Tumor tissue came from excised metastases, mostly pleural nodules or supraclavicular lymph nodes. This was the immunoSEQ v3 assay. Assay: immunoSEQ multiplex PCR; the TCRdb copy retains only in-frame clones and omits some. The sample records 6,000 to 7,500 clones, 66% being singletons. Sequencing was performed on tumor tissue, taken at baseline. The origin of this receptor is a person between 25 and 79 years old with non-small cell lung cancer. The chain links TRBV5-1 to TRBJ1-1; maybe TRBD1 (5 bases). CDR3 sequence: CASQRQPGTEAFF. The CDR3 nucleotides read TGCGCCAGCCAACGACAGCCGGGCACTGAAGCTTTCTTT.